This TCR beta chain came from a study of patients and donors after allogeneic stem cell transplantation. This CDR3 spans 13 amino acids. V lost 5 bases and J lost 6, with 10 bases in between. MiXCR, applied by TCRdb to the RT-PCR reads, yields one record per CDR3 protein. Among 390,000 or so distinct CDR3 sequences, roughly 17% were seen once, and the ten largest hold roughly 7%. The sequence was obtained from a human donor who was either an allogeneic HSCT recipient or a stem cell or donor lymphocyte infusion donor (not recorded which). It is not recorded whose cells these are; they may come from a transplant donor. The chain employs TRBV12-3 or TRBV12-4 and TRBJ2-2; D gene uncertain. The source material was blood, either unsorted or a sorted T cell fraction (not recorded which). CDR3 amino acids: CASSTTLAGELFF. CDR3 in DNA: TGTGCCAGCAGTACAACTTTGGCCGGGGAGCTGTTTTTT.